This is a list of T cell receptor beta chains from one sample in a study of blood T cell repertoires in COVID-19. Using immunoSEQ multiplex PCR, the repertoire was profiled, and TCRdb retains in-frame clones only, with some absent. The sample includes 250,000 or so clones, around 90% of them seen just once. The sample was PBMCs or T cells enriched from blood (not recorded which). These receptors came from a woman between 35 and 50 years old who had been exposed to COVID-19. Both conserved end residues are part of each CDR3. D genes are given only for firm matches. Rows may omit the clone size; those that give it use once, few, many or a size class.

J	size	D	V	CDR3	DNA
TRBJ2-3	-	-	TRBV7-8	CASSLISGRRTDTQYF	TGTGCCAGCAGCTTAATTTCAGGGAGGCGCACAGATACGCAGTATTTT
TRBJ2-7	-	-	TRBV4-2	CASSQDRQGSYYEQYF	TGTGCCAGCAGCCAAGATAGGCAGGGAAGCTACTACGAGCAGTACTTC
TRBJ1-1	-	-	TRBV18	CASSREDGNTEAFF	TGTGCCAGCTCCCGGGAGGACGGCAACACTGAAGCTTTCTTT
TRBJ1-2	-	-	TRBV6-5	CASSHSPQLTPLGTF	TGTGCCAGCAGCCACTCCCCCCAACTGACACCGCTCGGCACCTTC
TRBJ2-3	once	TRBD2	TRBV9	CASSVGETSGGAGTDTQYF	TGTGCCAGCAGCGTAGGAGAGACTAGCGGGGGGGCCGGGACAGATACGCAGTATTTT
TRBJ1-5	-	TRBD1	TRBV4-1	CASSQGQTGGRPSNQPQHF	TGCGCCAGCAGCCAAGGCCAGACAGGGGGCCGCCCTAGCAATCAGCCCCAGCATTTT
TRBJ2-1	-	-	TRBV5-4	CASSFDVQSWNEQFF	TGTGCCAGCAGCTTTGATGTACAGTCATGGAATGAGCAGTTCTTC
TRBJ1-2	-	TRBD1	TRBV6-2/TRBV6-3	CASSDRGKGHGYTF	TGTGCCAGCAGCGACAGGGGAAAGGGGCATGGCTACACCTTC
TRBJ1-5	once	-	TRBV7-8	CASSSINMQPQHF	TGTGCCAGCAGCTCAATAAACATGCAGCCCCAGCATTTT
TRBJ2-7	few	-	TRBV2	CASRVGAYEQYF	TGTGCCAGCAGGGTGGGAGCCTACGAGCAGTACTTC
TRBJ1-2	-	-	TRBV11-2	CASSSTVGPGDYGYTF	TGTGCCAGCAGCTCTACCGTCGGCCCGGGGGACTATGGCTACACCTTC
TRBJ1-1	once	-	TRBV30	CAWSGSRRAFF	TGTGCCTGGAGCGGTAGTAGGAGGGCTTTCTTT
TRBJ1-1	-	-	TRBV29-1	CSFQQMPNTEAFF	TGCAGCTTTCAACAGATGCCGAACACTGAAGCTTTCTTT
TRBJ2-3	once	-	TRBV4-3	CASSHKTGVRGTQYF	TGCGCCAGCAGCCATAAGACCGGCGTAAGAGGTACGCAGTATTTT
TRBJ1-6	-	TRBD1	TRBV7-2	CASSANRGSPLHF	TGTGCCAGCAGCGCAAACAGGGGCTCACCCCTCCACTTT
TRBJ2-3	-	TRBD1	TRBV6-4	CASSTGTGADTQYF	TGTGCCAGCAGTACCGGGACAGGGGCAGATACGCAGTATTTT